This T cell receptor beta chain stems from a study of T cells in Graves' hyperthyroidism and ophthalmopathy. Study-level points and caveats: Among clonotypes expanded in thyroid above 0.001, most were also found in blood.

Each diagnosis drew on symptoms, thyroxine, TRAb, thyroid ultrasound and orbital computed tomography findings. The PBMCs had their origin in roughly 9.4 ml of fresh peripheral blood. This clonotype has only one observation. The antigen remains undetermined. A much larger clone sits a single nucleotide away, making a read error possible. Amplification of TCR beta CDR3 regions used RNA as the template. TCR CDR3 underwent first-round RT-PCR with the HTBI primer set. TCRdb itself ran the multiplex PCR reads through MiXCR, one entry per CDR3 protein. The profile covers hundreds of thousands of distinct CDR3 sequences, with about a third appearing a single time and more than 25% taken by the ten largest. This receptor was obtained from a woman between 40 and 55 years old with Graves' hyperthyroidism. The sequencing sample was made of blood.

The CDR3 loop reads CSARAQGDGELFF. As DNA, the CDR3 is TGCAGTGCTAGGGCACAGGGCGACGGGGAGCTGTTTTTT. The chain has TRBV20-1 and TRBJ2-2, with D possibly matching TRBD1 (6 bases). CDR1 is DFQATT, CDR2 SNEGSKA, per germline (reference sequence). V lost 3 bases to trimming and J lost 7 bases, with 12 bases between them. The CDR3 spans 13 residues.